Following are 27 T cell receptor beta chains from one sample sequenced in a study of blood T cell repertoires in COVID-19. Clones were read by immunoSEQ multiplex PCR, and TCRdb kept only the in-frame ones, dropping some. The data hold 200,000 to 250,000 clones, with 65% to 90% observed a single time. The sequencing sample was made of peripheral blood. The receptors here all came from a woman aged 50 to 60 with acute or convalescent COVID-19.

The CDR3 DNA follows: TGCGCCAGCAGCAACAGCGGGAACTCCTACGAGCAGTACTTC. It translates to CASSNSGNSYEQYF. The chain carries TRBV5-1 and TRBJ2-7; 7 bases map to TRBD2. Germline loops: CDR1 SGHRS, CDR2 YFSETQ. The CDR3 loop spans 14 amino acids. Losses at the gene ends were 4 bases for V and 0 bases for J; bases not matched to a gene: 4.

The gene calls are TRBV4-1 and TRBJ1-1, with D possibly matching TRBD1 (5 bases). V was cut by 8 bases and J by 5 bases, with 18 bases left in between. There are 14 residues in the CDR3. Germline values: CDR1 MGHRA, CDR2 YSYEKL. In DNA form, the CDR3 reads TGCGCCAGCCAAGGGGTGGGATCTGGGACTGAAGCTTTCTTT. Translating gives CASQGVGSGTEAFF.

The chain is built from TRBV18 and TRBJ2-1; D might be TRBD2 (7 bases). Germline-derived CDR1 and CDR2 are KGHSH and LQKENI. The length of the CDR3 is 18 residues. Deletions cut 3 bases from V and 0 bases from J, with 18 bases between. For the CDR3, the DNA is TGTGCCAGCTCACCGGCTAAGGGGGGGGAAAGCTCCTACAATGAGCAGTTCTTC. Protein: CASSPAKGGESSYNEQFF.

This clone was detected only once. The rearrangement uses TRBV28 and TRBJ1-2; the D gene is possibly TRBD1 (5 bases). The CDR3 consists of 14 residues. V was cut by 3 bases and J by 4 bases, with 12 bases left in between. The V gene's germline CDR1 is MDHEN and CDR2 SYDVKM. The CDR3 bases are TGTGCCAGCAGTTTGGGGCAGCTCGGCTATGGCTACACCTTC. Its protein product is CASSLGQLGYGYTF.

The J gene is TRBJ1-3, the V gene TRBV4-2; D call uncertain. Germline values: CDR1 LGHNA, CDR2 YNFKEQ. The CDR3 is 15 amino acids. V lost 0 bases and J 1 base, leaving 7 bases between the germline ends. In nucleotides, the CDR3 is TGTGCCAGCAGCCAAGATAAGACTTCTGGAAACACCATATATTTT. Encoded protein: CASSQDKTSGNTIYF.

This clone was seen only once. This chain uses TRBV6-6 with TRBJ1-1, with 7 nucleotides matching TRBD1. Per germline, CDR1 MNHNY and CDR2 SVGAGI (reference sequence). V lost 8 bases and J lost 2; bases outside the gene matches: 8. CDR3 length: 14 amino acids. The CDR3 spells CASLSDRRNTEAFF. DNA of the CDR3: TGTGCCAGCCTCTCGGACAGGCGCAACACTGAAGCTTTCTTT.

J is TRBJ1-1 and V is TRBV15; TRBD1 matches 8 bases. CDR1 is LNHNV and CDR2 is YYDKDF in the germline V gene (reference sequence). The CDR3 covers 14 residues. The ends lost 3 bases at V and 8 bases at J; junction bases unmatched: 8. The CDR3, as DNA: TGTGCCACCAGCAGGGCAGACAGGGGAAAAGAAGCTTTCTTT. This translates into CATSRADRGKEAFF.

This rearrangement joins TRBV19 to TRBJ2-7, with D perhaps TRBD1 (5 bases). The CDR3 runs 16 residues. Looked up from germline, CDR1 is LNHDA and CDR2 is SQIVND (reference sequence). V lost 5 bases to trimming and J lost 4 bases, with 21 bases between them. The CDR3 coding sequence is TGTGCCAGTAGTTCCGCCGTCCCTGGGGCCATTTACGAGCAGTACTTC. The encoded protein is CASSSAVPGAIYEQYF.

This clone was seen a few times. The CDR3 DNA reads as TGTGCCAGCAGTGAACCCTACGTCTACGAGCAGTACTTC. This codes for CASSEPYVYEQYF. The chain recombines TRBV2 with TRBJ2-7; D gene uncertain. V was shortened by 2 bases and J by 3 bases, with 8 bases between the two germline ends. This CDR3 spans 13 amino acids. Germline V gene data show CDR1 as SNHLY and CDR2 as FYNNEI.

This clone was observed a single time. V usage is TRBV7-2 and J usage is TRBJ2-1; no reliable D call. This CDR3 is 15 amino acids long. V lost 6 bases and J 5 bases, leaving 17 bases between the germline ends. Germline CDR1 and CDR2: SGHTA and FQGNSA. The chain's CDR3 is CASRRSLVGDNEQFF. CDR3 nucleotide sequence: TGTGCCAGCAGACGAAGCCTAGTGGGTGACAATGAGCAGTTCTTC.

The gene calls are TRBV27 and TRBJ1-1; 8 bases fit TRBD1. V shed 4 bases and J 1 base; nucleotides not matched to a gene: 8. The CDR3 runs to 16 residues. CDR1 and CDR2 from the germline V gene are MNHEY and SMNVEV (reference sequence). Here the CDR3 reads CASSSRTGWPNTEAFF. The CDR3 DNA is TGTGCCAGCAGTTCCAGGACAGGGTGGCCGAACACTGAAGCTTTCTTT.

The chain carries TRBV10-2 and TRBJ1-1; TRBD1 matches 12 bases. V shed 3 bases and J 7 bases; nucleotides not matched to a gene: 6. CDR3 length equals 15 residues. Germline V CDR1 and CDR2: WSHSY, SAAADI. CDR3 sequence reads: CASSEPGQGAIEAFF. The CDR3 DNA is TGCGCCAGCAGTGAACCGGGACAGGGGGCTATTGAAGCTTTCTTT.

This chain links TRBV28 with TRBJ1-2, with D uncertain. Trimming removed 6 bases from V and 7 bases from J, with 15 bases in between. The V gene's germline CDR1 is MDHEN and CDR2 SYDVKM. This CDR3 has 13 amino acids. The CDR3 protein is CASSLSGLSGYTF. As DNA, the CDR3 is TGTGCCAGCAGCCTCAGCGGATTGAGTGGCTACACCTTC.

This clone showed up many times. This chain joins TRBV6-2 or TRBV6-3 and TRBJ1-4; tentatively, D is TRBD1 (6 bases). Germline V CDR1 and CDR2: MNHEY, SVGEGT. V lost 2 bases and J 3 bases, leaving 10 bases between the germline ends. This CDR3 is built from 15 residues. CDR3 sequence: CASSYDRSSNEKLFF. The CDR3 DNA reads TGTGCCAGCAGTTACGACAGGTCTTCTAATGAAAAACTGTTTTTT.

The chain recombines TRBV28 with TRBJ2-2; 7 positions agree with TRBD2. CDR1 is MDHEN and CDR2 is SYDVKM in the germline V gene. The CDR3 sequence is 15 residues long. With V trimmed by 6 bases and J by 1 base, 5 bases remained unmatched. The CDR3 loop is CASRLPGGNTGELFF. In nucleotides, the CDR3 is TGTGCCAGCAGGCTCCCGGGGGGGAACACCGGGGAGCTGTTTTTT. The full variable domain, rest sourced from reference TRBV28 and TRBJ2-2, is DVKVTQSSRYLVKRTGEKVFLECVQDMDHENMFWYRQDPGLGLRLIYFSYDVKMKEKGDIPEGYSVSREKKERFSLILESASTNQTSMYLCASRLPGGNTGELFFGEGSRLTVL.

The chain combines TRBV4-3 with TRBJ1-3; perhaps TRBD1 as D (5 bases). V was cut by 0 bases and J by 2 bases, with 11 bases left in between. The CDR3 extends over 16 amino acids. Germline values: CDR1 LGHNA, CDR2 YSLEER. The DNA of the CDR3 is TGCGCCAGCAGCCAAGATACCTGGGGCGCTGGAAACACCATATATTTT. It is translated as CASSQDTWGAGNTIYF.

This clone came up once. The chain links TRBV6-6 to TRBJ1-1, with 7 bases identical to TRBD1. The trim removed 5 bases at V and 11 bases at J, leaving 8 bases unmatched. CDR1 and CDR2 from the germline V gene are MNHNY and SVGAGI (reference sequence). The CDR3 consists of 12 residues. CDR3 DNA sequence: TGTGCCAGCAGTCAGGGACAGTCGGTCGCTTTCTTT. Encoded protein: CASSQGQSVAFF.

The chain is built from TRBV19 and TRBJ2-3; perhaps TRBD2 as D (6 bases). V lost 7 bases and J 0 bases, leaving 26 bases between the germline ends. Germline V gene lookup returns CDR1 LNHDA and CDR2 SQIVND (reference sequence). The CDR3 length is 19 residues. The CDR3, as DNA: TGTGCCAGTATCACCACCTCGGCTAGCGTTCAATATAGCACAGATACGCAGTATTTT. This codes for CASITTSASVQYSTDTQYF. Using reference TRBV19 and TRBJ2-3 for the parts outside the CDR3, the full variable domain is DGGITQSPKYLFRKEGQNVTLSCEQNLNHDAMYWYRQDPGQGLRLIYYSQIVNDFQKGDIAEGYSVSREKKESFPLTVTSAQKNPTAFYLCASITTSASVQYSTDTQYFGPGTRLTVL.

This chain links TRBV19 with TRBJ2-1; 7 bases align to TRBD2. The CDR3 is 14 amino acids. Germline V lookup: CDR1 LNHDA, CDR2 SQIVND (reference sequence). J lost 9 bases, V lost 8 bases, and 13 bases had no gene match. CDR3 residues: CASARDSPGGEQFF. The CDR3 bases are TGTGCCAGTGCCAGGGACTCCCCGGGGGGTGAGCAGTTCTTC.

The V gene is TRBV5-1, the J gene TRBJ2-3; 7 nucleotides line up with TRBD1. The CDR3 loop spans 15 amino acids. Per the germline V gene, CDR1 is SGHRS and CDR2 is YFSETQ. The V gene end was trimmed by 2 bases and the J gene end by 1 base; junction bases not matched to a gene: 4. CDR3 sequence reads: CASSLQGTRTDTQYF. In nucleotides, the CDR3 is TGCGCCAGCAGCTTACAGGGGACCCGCACAGATACGCAGTATTTT. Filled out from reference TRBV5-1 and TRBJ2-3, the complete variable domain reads KAGVTQTPRYLIKTRGQQVTLSCSPISGHRSVSWYQQTPGQGLQFLFEYFSETQRNKGNFPGRFSGRQFSNSRSEMNVSTLELGDSALYLCASSLQGTRTDTQYFGPGTRLTVL.

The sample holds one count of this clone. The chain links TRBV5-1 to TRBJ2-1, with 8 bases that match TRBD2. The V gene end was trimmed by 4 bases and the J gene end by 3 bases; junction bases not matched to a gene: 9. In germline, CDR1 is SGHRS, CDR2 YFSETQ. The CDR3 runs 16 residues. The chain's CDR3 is CASSLRGLDFYNEQFF. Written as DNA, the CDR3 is TGCGCCAGCAGCCTGAGGGGACTAGACTTCTACAATGAGCAGTTCTTC. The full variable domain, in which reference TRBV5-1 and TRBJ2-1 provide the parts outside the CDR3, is KAGVTQTPRYLIKTRGQQVTLSCSPISGHRSVSWYQQTPGQGLQFLFEYFSETQRNKGNFPGRFSGRQFSNSRSEMNVSTLELGDSALYLCASSLRGLDFYNEQFFGPGTRLTVL.

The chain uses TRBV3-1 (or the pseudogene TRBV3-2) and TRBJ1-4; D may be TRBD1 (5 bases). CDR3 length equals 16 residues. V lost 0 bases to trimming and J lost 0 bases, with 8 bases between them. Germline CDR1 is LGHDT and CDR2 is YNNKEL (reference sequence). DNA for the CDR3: TGTGCCAGCAGCCAAGATCCCAGGGCAACTAATGAAAAACTGTTTTTT. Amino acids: CASSQDPRATNEKLFF.

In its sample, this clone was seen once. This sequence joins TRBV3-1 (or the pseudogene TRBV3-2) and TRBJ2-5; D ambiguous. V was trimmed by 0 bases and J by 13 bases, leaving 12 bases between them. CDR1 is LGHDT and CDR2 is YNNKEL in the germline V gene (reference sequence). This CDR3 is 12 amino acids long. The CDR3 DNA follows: TGTGCCAGCAGCCAAGATATCGCCATTAGGTACTTC. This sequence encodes CASSQDIAIRYF.

The CDR3, as DNA: TGTGCCAGCAGCTTGCCTACCGACAGGGGTTTGCGCGGCTACACCTTC. Its translation is CASSLPTDRGLRGYTF. This sequence joins TRBV5-6 and TRBJ1-2; 8 bases fit TRBD1. Germline V gives CDR1 SGHDT, CDR2 YYEEEE. The J segment lost 8 bases and the V segment lost 1 base, leaving 13 bases of the junction unmatched. CDR3 length equals 16 residues.

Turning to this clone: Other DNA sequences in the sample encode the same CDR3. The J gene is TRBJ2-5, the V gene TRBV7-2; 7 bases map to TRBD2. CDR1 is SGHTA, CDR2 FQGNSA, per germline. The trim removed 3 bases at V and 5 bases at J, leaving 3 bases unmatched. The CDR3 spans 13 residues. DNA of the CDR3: TGTGCCAGCAGCTTCGCGGGGGAGGAGACCCAGTACTTC. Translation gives CASSFAGEETQYF.

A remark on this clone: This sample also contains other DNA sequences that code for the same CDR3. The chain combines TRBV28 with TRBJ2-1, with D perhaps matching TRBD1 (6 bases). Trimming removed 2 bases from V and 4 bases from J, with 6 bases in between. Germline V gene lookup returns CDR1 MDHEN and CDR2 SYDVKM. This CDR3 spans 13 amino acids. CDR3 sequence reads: CASSLGQYNEQFF. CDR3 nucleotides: TGTGCCAGCAGTTTAGGACAGTACAATGAGCAGTTCTTC. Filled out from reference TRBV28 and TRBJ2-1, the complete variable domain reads DVKVTQSSRYLVKRTGEKVFLECVQDMDHENMFWYRQDPGLGLRLIYFSYDVKMKEKGDIPEGYSVSREKKERFSLILESASTNQTSMYLCASSLGQYNEQFFGPGTRLTVL.

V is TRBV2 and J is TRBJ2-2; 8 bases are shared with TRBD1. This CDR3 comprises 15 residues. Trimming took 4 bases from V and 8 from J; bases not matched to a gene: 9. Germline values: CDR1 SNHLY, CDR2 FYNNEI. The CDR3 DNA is TGTGCCAGCAGTGGCCTAACAGGGGGTCGAGGGGAGCTGTTTTTT. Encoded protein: CASSGLTGGRGELFF. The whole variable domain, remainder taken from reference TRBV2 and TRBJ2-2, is EPEVTQTPSHQVTQMGQEVILRCVPISNHLYFYWYRQILGQKVEFLVSFYNNEISEKSEIFDDQFSVERPDGSNFTLKIRSTKLEDSAMYFCASSGLTGGRGELFFGEGSRLTVL.